This TCR beta chain was observed in a study of cytomegalovirus exposure and HLA in healthy donors (dated by TCRdb to the late 2010s). About the investigation overall: A later analysis indicated that the 130 or so validation repertoires were generated on the platform also employed for the 700 or so repertoires of the first cohort. To predict cytomegalovirus infection status, the study combined high-throughput TCR immunosequencing, statistical association of individual TCRs with disease status, and machine learning. A separate validation cohort of about 110 different subjects was used in addition to the 666-subject first cohort. The study aimed to test whether cataloging public T cell receptors could reveal signatures of past pathogen exposure. What the authors observed across the whole study: The authors suggested that the approach could potentially be extended to other disease states and immunological phenotypes. In vitro tests confirmed that three of the cytomegalovirus-associated TCR beta chains recognize cytomegalovirus antigens. The study listed over 150 TCR beta chains as associated with cytomegalovirus. The validation cohort had no HLA typing available for a later analysis, so co-occurrence within that cohort was assessed over all 120 or so repertoires. Subsequent analysis determined that TCRs grouped into clusters in the first cohort also showed a tendency toward co-occurrence across the 90 to 150 validation repertoires, and about 93% of cluster scores exceeded 0. The classifier was reported to diagnose cytomegalovirus status with high specificity and sensitivity in both the original cohort and the validation cohort. While some public TCRs were present in many individuals, most TCR sequences turned up only very rarely across donors.

Library preparation employed the immunoSEQ multiplex PCR assay. Per the original workflow: A statistical classification framework was built for diagnosing cytomegalovirus status from the catalog of TCR beta chain sequences. Here the immuneACCESS table is served through TCRdb, limited to in-frame sequences with V and J called. Missing clones are a known gap in these copies; in checked studies unresolved V genes cover under half, and the rest lacks a known reason. Clone size and V and J calls were adopted from that table, with D and trimming inferred from the DNA. The sample records fewer than 85,000 clones, approximately 90% of which are singletons. The ten largest clones take up roughly 3.8% of the sample. Points on this clone: Its recognized antigen is unknown. One base away there is no much larger clone; base qualities are not given.

The donors were included in the validation cohort of 90 to 150 subjects, a group kept apart from the roughly 730-subject first cohort. V and J are trimmed by 4 bases and 3 bases, and the gene matches miss 6 bases of the junction. From cysteine to phenylalanine, the CDR3 is 15 amino acids long. Only CDR3 DNA is held: 45 bases, read in frame from base 1. The germline V gene sets CDR1 to SGHTS and CDR2 to YDEGEE. The sample comprised PBMCs. This TCR was sampled from a woman aged 18-29 years in good health and CMV-seropositive. Recombination linked TRBV5-8 to TRBJ2-7, with TRBD1 matching 11 junction bases. The CDR3 reads as follows: CASSPGQGAFYEQYF. The DNA sequence is TGTGCCAGCAGCCCAGGACAGGGGGCATTCTACGAGCAGTACTTC.